This T cell receptor beta chain was found in a study of T cells in Graves' hyperthyroidism and ophthalmopathy. Study-wide results and limits: Ophthalmopathy cases were set apart from stable hyperthyroidism by a 13 V-J model. Blood samples included most of the expanded thyroid clonotypes exceeding 0.001.

Uncontrolled infections, other autoimmune diseases, pregnancy or lactation led to exclusion of patients. Every diagnosis used clinical symptoms, serum thyroxine and TRAb, thyroid ultrasound and orbital computed tomography. This clonotype appeared a few times. The antigen is unknown. With a much larger clone just one base away, this may be a read error. Using RNA transcripts as the source, TCR beta CDR3 regions were amplified. In the first-round RT-PCR of the TCR CDR3, the HTBI primer set was used. From the multiplex PCR reads, TCRdb called clonotypes with MiXCR, one entry per CDR3 protein. The sample has 310,000 or so distinct CDR3 sequences; about 15% are singletons. Trimming stripped 4 bases from V and 5 bases from J, with 13 bases between. Germline CDR1 is LGHNA and CDR2 is YNFKEQ. This CDR3 is 14 amino acids long.

V gene TRBV4-2 combines with J gene TRBJ2-3, with D maybe TRBD2 (5 bases). This receptor was obtained from a woman aged 60 to 75 with Graves' ophthalmopathy. The sample consisted of blood. This chain's CDR3 is CASSRDQGRDTQYF. CDR3 bases: TGTGCCAGCAGCCGAGATCAAGGGAGAGATACGCAGTATTTT.